Following are 24 T cell receptor beta chains from one sample sequenced in a study of shared clonotypes between healthy human individuals. Generated by immunoSEQ multiplex PCR, the TCRdb table keeps only in-frame clones and is missing some. The table records under 1,100,000 clones, around 78% of them present only once. The specimen was memory CD4+ T cells from PBMCs. Subset reported: CD45RA-negative fraction. Receptors were obtained from a man between 18 and 35 years old in good health. Some clones in this sample may be carry-over from other donors' samples.

The chain uses TRBV11-2 and TRBJ2-2; D possibly corresponds to TRBD1 (6 bases). This CDR3 contains 16 residues. V dropped 2 bases and J dropped 1 base, with 11 bases sitting between them. CDR1 SGHAT and CDR2 FQNNGV come from the germline V gene. The CDR3 DNA reads as TGTGCCAGCAGCTTAATACTACAGGGGAACACCGGGGAGCTGTTTTTT. Translated: CASSLILQGNTGELFF.

This clone turned up a few times. V gene TRBV5-1 combines with J gene TRBJ1-2; D remains ambiguous. Germline CDR1 is SGHRS and CDR2 is YFSETQ. Trimming took off 4 bases at V and 1 base at J, with 8 bases between the two ends. The CDR3 is made up of 13 amino acids. CDR3 DNA sequence: TGCGCCAGCAGCCGGCGGAGTAACTATGGCTACACCTTC. As protein: CASSRRSNYGYTF.

This clone has just a few counts. The DNA for the CDR3 is TGCAGCGTGGGGGACACCCGATGGAATGAAGCTTTCTTT. It specifies CSVGDTRWNEAFF. The chain combines TRBV29-1 with TRBJ1-1; D is possibly TRBD1 (6 bases). Trimming pared 6 bases from V and 7 bases from J, leaving 18 bases between. The CDR3 has 13 residues. Per germline, CDR1 SQVTM and CDR2 ANQGSEA. The complete variable domain, with remaining parts taken from reference TRBV29-1 and TRBJ1-1, reads SAVISQKPSRDICQRGTSLTIQCQVDSQVTMMFWYRQQPGQSLTLIATANQGSEATYESGFVIDKFPISRPNLTFSTLTVSNMSPEDSSIYLCSVGDTRWNEAFFGQGTRLTVV.

The chain combines TRBV7-3 with TRBJ2-5, with 9 positions matching TRBD1. Germline V gene lookup returns CDR1 SGHTA and CDR2 FQGTGA. The CDR3 totals 15 residues. V gave up 1 base and J gave up 4 bases; unmatched junction bases: 4. DNA of the CDR3: TGTGCCAGCAGCTTAATGGGACAGGGAGGAGAGACCCAGTACTTC. This gives the protein CASSLMGQGGETQYF.

V gene TRBV27 combines with J gene TRBJ2-7; a weak D match, TRBD1 (5 bases). The CDR3 loop spans 16 amino acids. V gave up 3 bases and J gave up 3 bases, with 18 bases separating them. Per germline, CDR1 MNHEY and CDR2 SMNVEV (reference sequence). Written as DNA, the CDR3 is TGTGCCAGCAGTTTCAGGACCAACAGGATGAACTACGAGCAGTACTTC. Amino acid sequence: CASSFRTNRMNYEQYF.

The rearrangement links TRBV5-1 to TRBJ2-1; 8 nucleotides agree with TRBD2. CDR3 length: 16 residues. V dropped 1 base and J dropped 8; count of bases not matched to a gene: 11. The germline gives CDR1 SGHRS, CDR2 YFSETQ. The CDR3 nucleotides are TGCGCCAGCAGCTTGTCCGGGAGGGCCGTCGTAGATGAGCAGTTCTTC. It is translated as CASSLSGRAVVDEQFF.

This clone appeared a few times. The chain employs TRBV30 and TRBJ2-7, with unresolved D. CDR3 length: 14 residues. Trimming took off 2 bases at V and 1 base at J, with 12 bases between the two ends. Germline assignment: CDR1 GTSNPN and CDR2 SVGIG (reference sequence). The CDR3 DNA follows: TGTGCCTGGAGTAAGAGACGGATATCCTACGAGCAGTACTTC. It translates to CAWSKRRISYEQYF.

The chain links TRBV6-1 to TRBJ1-1; a possible D gene is TRBD1 (5 bases). The germline CDR1 and CDR2 sequences are MNHNS and SASEGT. Trimming removed 11 bases at V and 11 bases at J, with 21 bases between. The CDR3 consists of 12 residues. The CDR3 loop is CAARPPGRGAFF. The CDR3, as DNA: TGTGCCGCACGGCCCCCCGGGAGGGGCGCTTTCTTT.

The CDR3 DNA follows: TGTGCCAGCAGCCTAATGACAGGAAACACCATATATTTT. Its protein product is CASSLMTGNTIYF. This sequence joins TRBV7-2 and TRBJ1-3; no clear D. The CDR3 is made up of 13 amino acids. V lost 5 bases to trimming and J lost 4 bases, with 9 bases between them. The germline gives CDR1 SGHTA, CDR2 FQGNSA.

J is TRBJ2-1 and V is TRBV5-5; maybe TRBD2 (6 bases). The V gene's germline CDR1 is SGHKS and CDR2 YYEKEE (reference sequence). This CDR3 is built from 16 residues. V lost 2 bases to trimming and J lost 0 bases, with 12 bases between them. Written as DNA, the CDR3 is TGTGCCAGCAGCTTAGGACTAACCGTCTCCTACAATGAGCAGTTCTTC. Its translation is CASSLGLTVSYNEQFF.

This clone has a handful of counts. The gene calls are TRBV13 and TRBJ2-2; TRBD1 matches 10 bases. The junction had 19 bases not matched to a gene; V was cut back by 10 bases and J by 8 bases. Per the germline V gene, CDR1 is PRHDT and CDR2 is FYEKMQ (reference sequence). There are 17 residues in the CDR3. DNA of the CDR3: TGTGCCACCCGGGCTCGGGCCGGGACAGGGGCCAAGGGGGAGCTGTTTTTT. Translation gives CATRARAGTGAKGELFF.

The chain joins TRBV28 to TRBJ1-1; D unclear. The V gene's germline CDR1 is MDHEN and CDR2 SYDVKM. The CDR3 extends over 12 amino acids. The V end was cut by 11 bases, the J end by 6 bases, with 16 bases between. CDR3 nucleotide sequence: TGTGCCGCCCACCCACCGGACGCTGAAGCTTTCTTT. As protein: CAAHPPDAEAFF.

This clone occurred many times. CDR3 region: CASSQEGGRVTGELFF. In nucleotides, the CDR3 is TGCGCCAGCAGCCAAGAAGGCGGGAGAGTCACCGGGGAGCTGTTTTTT. The chain is built from TRBV4-3 and TRBJ2-2; TRBD2 aligns across 7 bases. Losses at the gene ends were 0 bases for V and 4 bases for J; bases not matched to a gene: 5. The CDR3 has 16 residues. Germline V lookup: CDR1 LGHNA, CDR2 YSLEER.

The V gene is TRBV30, the J gene TRBJ2-5; D is unresolved. V was clipped by 0 bases and J by 9 bases, with 11 bases between them. CDR1 and CDR2 from the germline V gene are GTSNPN and SVGIG (reference sequence). CDR3 length: 12 amino acids. The CDR3: CAWSVLGHSQYF. Here the CDR3 DNA reads TGTGCCTGGAGTGTACTTGGGCACTCCCAGTACTTC. Full variable domain (remainder filled in from reference TRBV30 and TRBJ2-5): SQTIHQWPATLVQPVGSPLSLECTVEGTSNPNLYWYRQAAGRGLQLLFYSVGIGQISSEVPQNLSASRPQDRQFILSSKKLLLSDSGFYLCAWSVLGHSQYFGPGTRLLVL.

CDR3 in DNA: TGTGCCAGCAGCTCGTTCCGGGACAGGGGTGCCCACGAGCAGTACTTC. This sequence encodes CASSSFRDRGAHEQYF. The chain has TRBV11-2 and TRBJ2-7, with TRBD1 identical over 10 bases. Germline CDR1 SGHAT, CDR2 FQNNGV. V lost 4 bases, J lost 5 bases, and 11 bases stayed unmatched. The CDR3 runs 16 residues.

The chain combines TRBV7-2 with TRBJ1-2, with 7 nucleotides matching TRBD1. Germline lookup yields CDR1 SGHTA and CDR2 FQGNSA. The V segment lost 5 bases and the J segment 8 bases; nucleotides outside the gene matches: 5. The CDR3 is made up of 12 amino acids. The CDR3 sequence: CASSRDRDGYTF. CDR3 in DNA: TGTGCCAGCAGCCGAGACAGGGACGGCTACACCTTC.

This clone occurred once. The chain employs TRBV19 and TRBJ2-5; 7 bases map to TRBD1. The CDR3 consists of 15 residues. CDR1 and CDR2 (germline): LNHDA, SQIVND (reference sequence). The ends lost 4 bases at V and 5 bases at J; junction bases unmatched: 10. CDR3 sequence: CASSTLDRLSETQYF. The CDR3 DNA reads TGTGCCAGTAGTACTCTGGACAGGCTCAGTGAGACCCAGTACTTC.

The chain employs TRBV28 and TRBJ2-7; 8 bases are a match to TRBD1. From germline, CDR1 is MDHEN and CDR2 SYDVKM. V was pared by 6 bases and J by 4 bases, with 20 bases of the junction left unmatched. CDR3 length: 18 residues. The CDR3 spells CASSTKTTRTGFNYEQYF. The CDR3 DNA follows: TGTGCCAGCAGCACTAAAACTACACGGACAGGGTTTAATTACGAGCAGTACTTC. Filled out from reference TRBV28 and TRBJ2-7, the complete variable domain reads DVKVTQSSRYLVKRTGEKVFLECVQDMDHENMFWYRQDPGLGLRLIYFSYDVKMKEKGDIPEGYSVSREKKERFSLILESASTNQTSMYLCASSTKTTRTGFNYEQYFGPGTRLTVT.

The V call is TRBV6-5, the J call TRBJ2-2, with D possibly being TRBD1 (6 bases). CDR3 length: 15 residues. Trimming cost V 4 bases and J 5 bases, with 14 bases left between them. Germline-derived CDR1 and CDR2 are MNHEY and SVGAGI. CDR3 bases: TGTGCCAGCAGTTCGGTAACAGGGATAACCGGGGAGCTGTTTTTT. Residues: CASSSVTGITGELFF.

The genes are TRBV6-6 and TRBJ2-7; 9 bases line up with TRBD1. Germline CDR1 is MNHNY and CDR2 is SVGAGI (reference sequence). The CDR3 sequence is 15 residues long. Germline trimming cut 10 bases from V and 5 bases from J; bases unmatched to any gene: 15. The CDR3: CATESLIGQGHEQYF. The CDR3 region has the DNA TGTGCCACTGAAAGCTTAATAGGACAGGGGCACGAGCAGTACTTC.

This clone was recorded a few times. The V call is TRBV2, the J call TRBJ1-5, with a weak D call TRBD1 (6 bases). V lost 2 bases and J 9 bases, leaving 14 bases between the germline ends. Germline CDR1 reads SNHLY; CDR2 reads FYNNEI. The CDR3 contains 14 residues. Here the CDR3 reads CASSERQDGRPQHF. CDR3 DNA: TGTGCCAGCAGTGAACGACAGGACGGGCGGCCCCAGCATTTT.

V is TRBV27 and J is TRBJ2-1; 14 nucleotides line up with TRBD2. Germline V gives CDR1 MNHEY, CDR2 SMNVEV (reference sequence). J gave up 6 bases and V 2 bases, and 6 bases lay outside the gene matches. The CDR3 consists of 17 residues. The CDR3 reads CASSLRLAGGMSNEQFF. The CDR3 coding sequence is TGTGCCAGCAGTTTAAGACTAGCGGGAGGGATGTCCAATGAGCAGTTCTTC.

V gene TRBV27 combines with J gene TRBJ2-1; TRBD2 matches at 7 bases. Trimming at V came to 7 bases and at J to 10 bases, leaving 7 bases not matched to a gene. The CDR3 sequence is 12 residues long. Germline loops: CDR1 MNHEY, CDR2 SMNVEV (reference sequence). The CDR3 reads CASISYGREQFF. The DNA of the CDR3 is TGTGCCAGCATAAGTTACGGGAGGGAGCAGTTCTTC.

The chain is built from TRBV29-1 and TRBJ1-2; weak D call: TRBD1 (5 bases). CDR1 and CDR2 from the germline V gene are SQVTM and ANQGSEA. Trimming cost V 1 base and J 6 bases, with 12 bases left between them. The CDR3 has 13 amino acids. Here the CDR3 reads CSVEVSGRDGYTF. In DNA form, the CDR3 reads TGCAGCGTTGAAGTCTCAGGGAGGGATGGCTACACCTTC. The full variable domain, its missing parts supplied by reference TRBV29-1 and TRBJ1-2, is SAVISQKPSRDICQRGTSLTIQCQVDSQVTMMFWYRQQPGQSLTLIATANQGSEATYESGFVIDKFPISRPNLTFSTLTVSNMSPEDSSIYLCSVEVSGRDGYTFGSGTRLTVV.